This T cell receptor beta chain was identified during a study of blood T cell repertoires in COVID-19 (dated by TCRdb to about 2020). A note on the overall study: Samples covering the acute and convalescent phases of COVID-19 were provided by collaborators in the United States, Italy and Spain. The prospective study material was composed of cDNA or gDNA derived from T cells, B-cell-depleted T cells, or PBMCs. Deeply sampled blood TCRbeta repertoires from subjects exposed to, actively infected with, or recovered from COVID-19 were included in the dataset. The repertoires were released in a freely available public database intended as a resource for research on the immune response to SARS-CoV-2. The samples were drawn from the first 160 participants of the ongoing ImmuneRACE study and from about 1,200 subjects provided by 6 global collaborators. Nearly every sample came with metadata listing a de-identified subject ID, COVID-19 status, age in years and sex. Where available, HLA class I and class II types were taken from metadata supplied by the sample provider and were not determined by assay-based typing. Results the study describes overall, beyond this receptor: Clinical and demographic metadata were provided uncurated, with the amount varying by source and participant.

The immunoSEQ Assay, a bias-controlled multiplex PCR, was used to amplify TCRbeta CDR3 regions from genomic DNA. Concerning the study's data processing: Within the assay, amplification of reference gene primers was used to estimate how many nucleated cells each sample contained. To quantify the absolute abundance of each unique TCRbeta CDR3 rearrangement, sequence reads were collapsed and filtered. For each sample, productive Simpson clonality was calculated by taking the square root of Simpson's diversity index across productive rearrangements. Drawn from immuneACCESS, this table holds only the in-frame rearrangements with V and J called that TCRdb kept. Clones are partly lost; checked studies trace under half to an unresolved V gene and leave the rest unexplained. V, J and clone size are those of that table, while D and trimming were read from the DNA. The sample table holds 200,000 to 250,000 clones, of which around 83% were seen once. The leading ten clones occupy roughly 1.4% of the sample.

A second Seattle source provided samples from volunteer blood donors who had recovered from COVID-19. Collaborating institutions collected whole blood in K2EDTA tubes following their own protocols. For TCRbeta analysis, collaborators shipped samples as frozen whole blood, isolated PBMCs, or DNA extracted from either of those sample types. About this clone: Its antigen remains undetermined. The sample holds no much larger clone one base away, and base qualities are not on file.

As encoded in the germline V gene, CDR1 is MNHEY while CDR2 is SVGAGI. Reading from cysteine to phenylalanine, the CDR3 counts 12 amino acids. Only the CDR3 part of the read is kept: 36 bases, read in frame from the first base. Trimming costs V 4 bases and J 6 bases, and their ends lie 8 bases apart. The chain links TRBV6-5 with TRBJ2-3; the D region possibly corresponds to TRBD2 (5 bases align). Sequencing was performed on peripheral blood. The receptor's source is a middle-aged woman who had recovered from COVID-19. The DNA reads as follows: TGTGCCAGCAGTTCCCCTAGCGATACGCAGTATTTT. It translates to CASSSPSDTQYF.